The 19 T cell receptor beta chains in this list originate from one sample, sequenced in a study of T cell repertoires in cytomegalovirus infection. TCRdb processed the reads anew with MiXCR; each CDR3 protein has one entry. The sample has under 200,000 distinct CDR3 sequences, over 15% seen once. The sample was CD8+ T cells from PBMCs. These TCRs come from a human donor in good health (CMV status not recorded). Some clones in this sample may be carry-over from other donors' samples.

The gene calls are TRBV7-2 and TRBJ1-1, with 7 bases aligning to TRBD1. This CDR3 comprises 17 residues. Trimming cost V 5 bases and J 4 bases; bases outside gene matches: 16. Germline lookup yields CDR1 SGHTA and CDR2 FQGNSA. The DNA for the CDR3 is TGTGCCAGCAGCCCCACACAACAGGGGCCGATTCCCACTGAAGCTTTCTTT. Translation: CASSPTQQGPIPTEAFF. Complete variable domain (other parts from reference TRBV7-2 and TRBJ1-1): GAGVSQSPSNKVTEKGKDVELRCDPISGHTALYWYRQSLGQGLEFLIYFQGNSAPDKSGLPSDRFSAERTGGSVSTLTIQRTQQEDSAVYLCASSPTQQGPIPTEAFFGQGTRLTVV.

The rearrangement uses TRBV7-6 and TRBJ1-1; D possibly corresponds to TRBD1 (5 bases). Germline lookup yields CDR1 SGHVS and CDR2 FNYEAQ. The germline V and J ends were trimmed by 0 bases and 7 bases, with 9 bases remaining between them. This CDR3 spans 13 amino acids. The CDR3 protein is CASSLAGAGEAFF. The CDR3 bases are TGTGCCAGCAGCTTAGCCGGGGCGGGTGAAGCTTTCTTT.

The V gene is TRBV29-1, the J gene TRBJ1-2, with D perhaps TRBD1 (5 bases). Germline-derived CDR1 and CDR2 are SQVTM and ANQGSEA. The CDR3 contains 11 residues. The ends were cut back, 6 bases at V and 6 bases at J, with 11 bases in the middle. In DNA form, the CDR3 reads TGCAGCGTGCAGGGAAGTAATGGCTACACCTTC. It yields the protein CSVQGSNGYTF.

This chain connects TRBV5-5 to TRBJ2-3; D is unresolved. V lost 0 bases and J 2 bases, leaving 16 bases between the germline ends. Germline CDR1 reads SGHKS; CDR2 reads YYEKEE (reference sequence). The CDR3 totals 17 residues. The CDR3 DNA is TGTGCCAGCAGCTTGGAGGGTGTTGGGTTAGCCACAGATACGCAGTATTTT. Translated, it gives CASSLEGVGLATDTQYF.

This clonotype came up many times. The rearrangement links TRBV7-8 to TRBJ2-7; 8 nucleotides match TRBD2. V was pared by 5 bases and J by 3 bases, with 6 bases of the junction left unmatched. CDR1 is SGHVS, CDR2 FQNEAQ, per germline. This CDR3 region has 14 residues. CDR3 sequence: CASSLRGGIYEQYF. CDR3 nucleotide sequence: TGTGCCAGCAGCCTGCGCGGGGGGATCTACGAGCAGTACTTC.

The chain has TRBV6-8 and TRBJ1-1; D possibly corresponds to TRBD1 (5 bases). Germline CDR1 is MNHGY and CDR2 is SAAAGT. The CDR3 consists of 14 residues. V was pared by 6 bases and J by 1 base, with 12 bases between. The chain's CDR3 is CASSPGGTNTEAFF. CDR3 in DNA: TGTGCCAGCAGCCCGGGGGGGACGAACACTGAAGCTTTCTTT.

The chain uses TRBV15 and TRBJ1-2, with 7 positions matching TRBD1. This CDR3 region has 14 residues. Germline CDR1 and CDR2: LNHNV and YYDKDF (reference sequence). The trim removed 3 bases at V and 4 bases at J, leaving 5 bases unmatched. CDR3 sequence (DNA): TGTGCCACCAGCAGCCCAGGGGGGGGCTATGGCTACACCTTC. This translates into CATSSPGGGYGYTF.

This clonotype was recorded a few times. The rearrangement links TRBV7-6 to TRBJ2-7; tentative D call: TRBD2 (6 bases). Trimming left V 5 bases short and J 6 bases short, with 17 bases between. The CDR3 has 14 residues. Germline V gives CDR1 SGHVS, CDR2 FNYEAQ. CDR3 nucleotide sequence: TGTGCCAGCAGCCAAGGAGGCGGAGGGTCCGAGCAGTACTTC. Its protein product is CASSQGGGGSEQYF. The full variable domain, with the rest looked up from reference TRBV7-6 and TRBJ2-7, is GAGVSQSPRYKVTKRGQDVALRCDPISGHVSLYWYRQALGQGPEFLTYFNYEAQQDKSGLPNDRFSAERPEGSISTLTIQRTEQRDSAMYRCASSQGGGGSEQYFGPGTRLTVT.

The chain recombines TRBV4-1 with TRBJ1-1, with D unresolved. This CDR3 is built from 15 residues. The V end was cut by 0 bases, the J end by 5 bases, with 13 bases between. Per germline, CDR1 MGHRA and CDR2 YSYEKL. The CDR3: CASSQDNSPNTEAFF. CDR3 sequence (DNA): TGCGCCAGCAGCCAAGATAACTCACCTAATACTGAAGCTTTCTTT.

The table lists this clonotype with a few counts. This sequence joins TRBV7-2 and TRBJ1-1; no firm D call. V shed 5 bases and J shed 7 bases, with 17 bases lying between them. Germline loops: CDR1 SGHTA, CDR2 FQGNSA. The CDR3 length is 14 residues. The CDR3 nucleotides are TGTGCCAGCAGCCTAGGTGCCGGAAGGAATGAAGCTTTCTTT. This gives the protein CASSLGAGRNEAFF.

This clonotype was observed at least ten times. The chain has TRBV11-2 and TRBJ2-1; tentatively, D is TRBD2 (7 bases). The CDR3 spans 15 residues. Germline CDR1 is SGHAT and CDR2 is FQNNGV. V lost 8 bases, J lost 8 bases, and 22 bases lay in between. CDR3 bases: TGTGCCAGCTCCGAGGTCGGGGGGCTGTGGGATGAGCAGTTCTTC. Its protein is CASSEVGGLWDEQFF.

The table lists this clonotype with a few counts. This chain links TRBV29-1 with TRBJ2-7; D remains unclear. The CDR3 sequence is 12 residues long. V lost 0 bases and J 3 bases, leaving 6 bases between the germline ends. Germline CDR1 is SQVTM and CDR2 is ANQGSEA. In nucleotides, the CDR3 is TGCAGCGTTGAAGATCATTTCTACGAGCAGTACTTC. Protein: CSVEDHFYEQYF.

The rearrangement uses TRBV28 and TRBJ1-5, with D maybe TRBD1 (6 bases). Trimming took 5 bases from V and 1 from J, leaving 12 bases between them. Germline-derived CDR1 and CDR2 are MDHEN and SYDVKM. The CDR3 has 15 amino acids. The CDR3 DNA follows: TGTGCCAGCAGTCCCCGGAGGGGGAGCAATCAGCCCCAGCATTTT. It translates to CASSPRRGSNQPQHF.

This clonotype was picked up a small number of times. The rearrangement joins TRBV29-1 to TRBJ2-3; maybe TRBD2 (7 bases). From germline, CDR1 is SQVTM and CDR2 ANQGSEA. The CDR3 has 15 residues. Trimming pared 6 bases from V and 0 bases from J, leaving 16 bases between. CDR3 coding DNA: TGCAGCGTGGAGGGGGGGTCGTTTAGCACAGATACGCAGTATTTT. Its translation is CSVEGGSFSTDTQYF.

Notes on this clonotype: As the CDR3 is not closed by the conserved phenylalanine or tryptophan, this likely results from a read error. This chain connects TRBV7-9 to TRBJ2-7, with 12 bases lining up with TRBD1. Germline loops: CDR1 SEHNR, CDR2 FQNEAQ (reference sequence). Trimming cost V 5 bases and J 5 bases; bases outside gene matches: 13. There are 17 residues in the CDR3. CDR3 nucleotide sequence: TGTGCCAGCAGCAATTCACATACGGGGACAGGGGGCAACGAGCAGTACTTA. Its protein product is CASSNSHTGTGGNEQYL.

This chain uses TRBV7-6 with TRBJ2-7, with D tentatively TRBD2 (5 bases). Germline V gene sequence: CDR1 SGHVS, CDR2 FNYEAQ. V was cut by 2 bases and J by 2 bases, with 10 bases left in between. The CDR3 sequence is 14 residues long. CDR3 amino acids: CASSLTAATYEQYF. The CDR3 DNA sequence: TGTGCCAGCAGCTTAACAGCGGCTACCTACGAGCAGTACTTC.

The rearrangement links TRBV28 to TRBJ2-3; 7 nucleotides agree with TRBD1. The CDR3 spans 18 residues. CDR1 MDHEN and CDR2 SYDVKM come from the germline V gene. The ends lost 3 bases at V and 6 bases at J; junction bases unmatched: 18. As DNA, the CDR3 is TGTGCCAGCAGTTTGCGAGACAGGGATCTTCTGAGGGGTGATACGCAGTATTTT. As protein: CASSLRDRDLLRGDTQYF.

This clonotype was observed a handful of times. V gene TRBV28 combines with J gene TRBJ2-3, with TRBD2 matching over 10 bases. This CDR3 comprises 16 residues. Germline CDR1 and CDR2: MDHEN and SYDVKM. V gave up 5 bases and J gave up 5 bases; unmatched junction bases: 10. The CDR3 spells CASSPFAGLAKDTQYF. As DNA, the CDR3 is TGTGCCAGCAGTCCGTTCGCGGGACTAGCGAAAGATACGCAGTATTTT.

This clonotype was seen a handful of times. This chain uses TRBV14 with TRBJ1-5; D possibly corresponds to TRBD1 (6 bases). Trimming pared 4 bases from V and 0 bases from J, leaving 13 bases between. The CDR3 is made up of 16 amino acids. The V gene's germline CDR1 is SGHDN and CDR2 FVKESK. The CDR3 spells CASSRGDTYSNQPQHF. The CDR3 bases are TGTGCCAGCAGCCGAGGGGACACTTATAGCAATCAGCCCCAGCATTTT.